Listed below are T cell receptor beta chains from one sample, sequenced in a study of T-cell memory formation after mild COVID-19. TCRdb re-derived calls from the 5' RACE reads in MiXCR, one entry per CDR3 protein. The sample carries roughly 580,000 distinct CDR3 sequences, about a sixth recorded once. Sequencing was done on a sample of PBMCs or a T cell subset sorted from them (not recorded which). The receptors were gathered from an adult woman who had mild COVID-19 (a few samples of this study predate the infection). Cell type and time point are not known. Both conserved end residues are part of each CDR3. The D gene is left open where the match is weak. The size field is filled for only some rows; it gives once, few, many or a size class.

CDR3aa: CATSRLEGETQYF
CDR3nt: TGTGCCACCAGCAGATTGGAGGGGGAGACCCAGTACTTC
v_gene: TRBV15
d_gene: NA
abundance: NA
j_gene: TRBJ2-5

CDR3aa: CASSHTRAAGSPYEQYF
CDR3nt: TGTGCCAGCAGTCACACCAGGGCCGCGGGAAGTCCCTACGAGCAGTACTTC
v_gene: TRBV6-5
d_gene: NA
abundance: few
j_gene: TRBJ2-7

CDR3aa: CASLEQGYNEQFF
CDR3nt: TGTGCCAGCCTCGAACAAGGGTACAATGAGCAGTTCTTC
v_gene: TRBV7-9
d_gene: NA
abundance: NA
j_gene: TRBJ2-1

CDR3aa: CATSRETHAPYEQYF
CDR3nt: TGTGCCACCAGCAGAGAAACACATGCCCCCTACGAGCAGTACTTC
v_gene: TRBV15
d_gene: NA
abundance: few
j_gene: TRBJ2-7

CDR3aa: CASSLQDRRTDTQYF
CDR3nt: TGCGCCAGCAGTCTGCAGGACAGGCGCACAGATACGCAGTATTTT
v_gene: TRBV5-1
d_gene: TRBD1
abundance: NA
j_gene: TRBJ2-3

CDR3aa: CASSPGVSEQYF
CDR3nt: TGCGCCAGCAGCCCGGGAGTTTCGGAGCAGTACTTC
v_gene: TRBV5-1
d_gene: NA
abundance: NA
j_gene: TRBJ2-7

CDR3aa: CASSSQGKELFF
CDR3nt: TGTGCCAGCAGTTCACAGGGTAAAGAACTGTTTTTT
v_gene: TRBV6-5
d_gene: NA
abundance: NA
j_gene: TRBJ1-4

CDR3aa: CSGKGTFQTQYF
CDR3nt: TGCAGTGGAAAAGGGACTTTCCAGACCCAGTACTTC
v_gene: TRBV20-1
d_gene: NA
abundance: few
j_gene: TRBJ2-5

CDR3aa: CASSYYSRGPSGANVLTF
CDR3nt: TGTGCCAGCAGTTACTACAGCCGCGGTCCCTCTGGGGCCAACGTCCTGACTTTC
v_gene: TRBV6-5
d_gene: NA
abundance: few
j_gene: TRBJ2-6

CDR3aa: CASRDSFGGPYEQFF
CDR3nt: TGTGCCAGTAGAGACTCCTTCGGGGGTCCCTATGAGCAGTTCTTC
v_gene: TRBV19
d_gene: NA
abundance: NA
j_gene: TRBJ2-1

CDR3aa: CASSSGTSGAEQYF
CDR3nt: TGTGCCAGCAGCTCTGGGACTAGCGGGGCCGAGCAGTACTTC
v_gene: TRBV7-2
d_gene: TRBD2
abundance: many
j_gene: TRBJ2-7

CDR3aa: CATSRVGSGYEQYF
CDR3nt: TGTGCCACCAGCAGAGTGGGGAGCGGCTACGAGCAGTACTTC
v_gene: TRBV15
d_gene: NA
abundance: many
j_gene: TRBJ2-7

CDR3aa: CASSNFQRGGTYEQYF
CDR3nt: TGTGCCAGCAGTAACTTCCAGCGGGGGGGAACCTACGAGCAGTACTTC
v_gene: TRBV25-1
d_gene: TRBD2
abundance: few
j_gene: TRBJ2-7

CDR3aa: CAISSGMEAKNIQYF
CDR3nt: TGTGCCATCAGTTCTGGGATGGAGGCCAAAAACATTCAGTACTTC
v_gene: TRBV28
d_gene: NA
abundance: once
j_gene: TRBJ2-4

CDR3aa: CASSQDRGRETQYF
CDR3nt: TGTGCCAGCAGCCAAGACAGGGGGAGAGAGACCCAGTACTTC
v_gene: TRBV14
d_gene: TRBD1
abundance: few
j_gene: TRBJ2-5